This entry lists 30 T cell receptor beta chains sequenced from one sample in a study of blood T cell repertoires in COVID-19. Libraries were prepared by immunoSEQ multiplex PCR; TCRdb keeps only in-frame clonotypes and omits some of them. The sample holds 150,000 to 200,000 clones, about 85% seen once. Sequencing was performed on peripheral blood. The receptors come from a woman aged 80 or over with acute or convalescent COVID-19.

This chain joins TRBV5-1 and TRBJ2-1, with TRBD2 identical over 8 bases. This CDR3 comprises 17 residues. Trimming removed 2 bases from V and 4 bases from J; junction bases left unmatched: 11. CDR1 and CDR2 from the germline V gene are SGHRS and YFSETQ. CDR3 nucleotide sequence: TGCGCCAGCAGCTTTTTTCTTAGCGGGACCCCTTACAATGAGCAGTTCTTC. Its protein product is CASSFFLSGTPYNEQFF.

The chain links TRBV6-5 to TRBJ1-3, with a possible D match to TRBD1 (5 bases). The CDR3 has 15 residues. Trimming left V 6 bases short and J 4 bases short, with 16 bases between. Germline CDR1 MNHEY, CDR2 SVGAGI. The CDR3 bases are TGTGCCAGCAGGATGAGGGGAGGGACGGGAAACACCATATATTTT. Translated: CASRMRGGTGNTIYF.

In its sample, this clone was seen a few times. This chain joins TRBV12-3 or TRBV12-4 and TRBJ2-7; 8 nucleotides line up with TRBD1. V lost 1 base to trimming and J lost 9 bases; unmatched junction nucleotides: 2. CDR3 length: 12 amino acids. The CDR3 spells CASSLGTGSQYF. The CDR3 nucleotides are TGTGCCAGCAGTTTAGGGACAGGGTCGCAGTACTTC.

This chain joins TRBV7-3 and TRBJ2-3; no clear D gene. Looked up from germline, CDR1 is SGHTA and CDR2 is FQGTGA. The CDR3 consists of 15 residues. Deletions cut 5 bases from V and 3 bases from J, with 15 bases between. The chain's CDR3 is CASSRGTERTDTQYF. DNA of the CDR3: TGTGCCAGCAGCCGAGGTACGGAGAGGACAGATACGCAGTATTTT.

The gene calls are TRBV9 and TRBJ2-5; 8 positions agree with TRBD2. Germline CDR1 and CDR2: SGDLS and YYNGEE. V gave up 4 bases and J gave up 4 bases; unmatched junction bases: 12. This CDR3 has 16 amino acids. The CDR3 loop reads CASSPQAGDFLETQYF. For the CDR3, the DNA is TGTGCCAGCAGCCCACAAGCGGGAGATTTCCTAGAGACCCAGTACTTC.

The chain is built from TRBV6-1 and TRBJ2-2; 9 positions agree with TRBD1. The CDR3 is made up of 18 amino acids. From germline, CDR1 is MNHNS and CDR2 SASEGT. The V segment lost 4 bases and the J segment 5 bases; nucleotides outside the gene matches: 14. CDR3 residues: CASSVGTGYQSRTGELFF. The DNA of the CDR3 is TGTGCCAGCAGTGTCGGGACAGGGTATCAAAGTAGGACCGGGGAGCTGTTTTTT.

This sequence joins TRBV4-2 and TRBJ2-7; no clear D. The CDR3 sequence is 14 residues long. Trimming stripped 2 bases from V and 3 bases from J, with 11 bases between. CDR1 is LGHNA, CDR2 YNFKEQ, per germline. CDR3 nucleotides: TGTGCCAGCAGCCAAATCTACCCCGGCTACGAGCAGTACTTC. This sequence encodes CASSQIYPGYEQYF.

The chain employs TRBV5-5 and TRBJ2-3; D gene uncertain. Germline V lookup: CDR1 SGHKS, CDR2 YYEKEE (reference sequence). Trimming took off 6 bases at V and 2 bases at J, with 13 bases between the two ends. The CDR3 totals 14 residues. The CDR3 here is CASIAEAFTDTQYF. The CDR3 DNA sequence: TGTGCCAGCATTGCCGAGGCCTTCACAGATACGCAGTATTTT.

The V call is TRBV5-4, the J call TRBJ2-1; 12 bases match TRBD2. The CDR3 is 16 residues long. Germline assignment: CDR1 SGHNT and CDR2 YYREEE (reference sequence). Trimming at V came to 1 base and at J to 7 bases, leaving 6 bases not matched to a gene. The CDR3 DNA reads TGTGCCAGCAGCTTGAAAGTTCTAGCGGGGGGGAATGAGCAGTTCTTC. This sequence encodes CASSLKVLAGGNEQFF.

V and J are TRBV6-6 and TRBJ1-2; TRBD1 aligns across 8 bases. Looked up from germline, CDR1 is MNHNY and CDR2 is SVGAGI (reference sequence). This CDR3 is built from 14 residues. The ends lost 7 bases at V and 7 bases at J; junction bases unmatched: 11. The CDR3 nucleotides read TGTGCCAGCATCCCCGGACAGGGCCCGGGTGGCTACACCTTC. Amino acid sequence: CASIPGQGPGGYTF.

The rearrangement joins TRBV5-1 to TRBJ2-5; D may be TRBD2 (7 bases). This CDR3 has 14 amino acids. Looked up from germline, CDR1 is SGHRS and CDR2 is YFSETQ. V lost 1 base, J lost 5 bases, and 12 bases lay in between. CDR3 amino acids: CASSLRGGPETQYF. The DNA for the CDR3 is TGCGCCAGCAGCTTGAGGGGGGGGCCGGAGACCCAGTACTTC.

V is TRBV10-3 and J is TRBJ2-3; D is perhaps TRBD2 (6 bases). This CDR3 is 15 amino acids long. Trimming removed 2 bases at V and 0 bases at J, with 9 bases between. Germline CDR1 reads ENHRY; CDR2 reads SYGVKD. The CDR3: CAISEVAESTDTQYF. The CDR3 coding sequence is TGTGCCATCAGTGAGGTAGCGGAGAGCACAGATACGCAGTATTTT.

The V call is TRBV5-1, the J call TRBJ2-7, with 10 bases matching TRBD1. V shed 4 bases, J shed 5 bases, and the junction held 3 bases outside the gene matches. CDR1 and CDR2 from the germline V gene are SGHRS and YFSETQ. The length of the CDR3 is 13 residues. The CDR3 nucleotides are TGCGCCAGCAGCAGGGGACAGGGGCACGAGCAGTACTTC. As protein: CASSRGQGHEQYF.

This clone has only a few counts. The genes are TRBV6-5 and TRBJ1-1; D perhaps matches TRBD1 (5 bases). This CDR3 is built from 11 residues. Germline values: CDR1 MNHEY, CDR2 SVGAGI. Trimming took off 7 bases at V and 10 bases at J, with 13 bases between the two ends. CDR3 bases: TGTGCCAGCATCGAGGGGAGGGCAGCTTTCTTT. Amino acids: CASIEGRAAFF.

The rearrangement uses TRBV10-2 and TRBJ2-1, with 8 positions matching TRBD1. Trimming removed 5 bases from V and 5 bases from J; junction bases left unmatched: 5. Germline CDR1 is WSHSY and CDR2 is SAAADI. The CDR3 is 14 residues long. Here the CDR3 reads CASSSGQVNNEQFF. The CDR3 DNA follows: TGCGCCAGCAGTTCGGGACAGGTAAACAATGAGCAGTTCTTC.

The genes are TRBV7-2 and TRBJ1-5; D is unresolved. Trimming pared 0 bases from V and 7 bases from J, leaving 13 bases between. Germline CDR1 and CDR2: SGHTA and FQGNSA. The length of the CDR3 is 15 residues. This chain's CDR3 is CASSLAGERLQPQHF. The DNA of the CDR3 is TGTGCCAGCAGCTTAGCAGGAGAGCGCCTCCAGCCCCAGCATTTT.

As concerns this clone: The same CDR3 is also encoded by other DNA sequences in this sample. As DNA, the CDR3 is TGTGCCAGCAGCCCTGGACAGGGAGGCTATGGCTACACCTTC. This encodes CASSPGQGGYGYTF. The chain recombines TRBV5-4 with TRBJ1-2; 8 bases are a match to TRBD1. The CDR3 loop spans 14 amino acids. Per germline, CDR1 SGHNT and CDR2 YYREEE (reference sequence). Trimming at V came to 4 bases and at J to 4 bases, leaving 6 bases not matched to a gene.

The DNA of the CDR3 is TGCAGCGTTGGAGAACAGGTTAGCAATCAGCCCCAGCATTTT. Protein: CSVGEQVSNQPQHF. J is TRBJ1-5 and V is TRBV29-1; D possibly corresponds to TRBD1 (5 bases). V lost 4 bases and J 0 bases, leaving 10 bases between the germline ends. There are 14 residues in the CDR3. Germline CDR1 reads SQVTM; CDR2 reads ANQGSEA.

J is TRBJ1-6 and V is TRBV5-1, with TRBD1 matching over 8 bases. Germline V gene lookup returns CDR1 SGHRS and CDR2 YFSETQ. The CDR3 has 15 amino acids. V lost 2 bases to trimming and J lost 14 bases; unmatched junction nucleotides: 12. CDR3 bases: TGCGCCAGCAGCTTAGGGTCTGACAGGGGAGGAACCCTCCACTTT. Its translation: CASSLGSDRGGTLHF.

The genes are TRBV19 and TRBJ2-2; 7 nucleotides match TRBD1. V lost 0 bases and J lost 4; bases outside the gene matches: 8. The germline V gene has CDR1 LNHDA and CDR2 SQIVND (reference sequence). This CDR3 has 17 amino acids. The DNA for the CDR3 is TGTGCCAGTAGTATAGAGGGCAGGGGGATAAGCACCGGGGAGCTGTTTTTT. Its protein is CASSIEGRGISTGELFF.

This CDR3 is CASSPVGYGYTF. For the CDR3, the DNA is TGTGCCAGCAGTCCCGTCGGGTATGGCTACACCTTC. The chain recombines TRBV12-3 or TRBV12-4 with TRBJ1-2; D is unresolved. With 5 bases removed from V and 5 bases from J, the gap between germline ends came to 9 bases. CDR3 length: 12 amino acids.

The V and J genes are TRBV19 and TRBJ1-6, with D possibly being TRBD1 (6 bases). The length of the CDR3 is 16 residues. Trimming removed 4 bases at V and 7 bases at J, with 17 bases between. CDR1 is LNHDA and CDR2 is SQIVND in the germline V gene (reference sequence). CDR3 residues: CASSTQEGTSNSPLHF. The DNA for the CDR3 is TGTGCCAGTAGTACCCAGGAAGGGACATCAAATTCACCCCTCCACTTT.

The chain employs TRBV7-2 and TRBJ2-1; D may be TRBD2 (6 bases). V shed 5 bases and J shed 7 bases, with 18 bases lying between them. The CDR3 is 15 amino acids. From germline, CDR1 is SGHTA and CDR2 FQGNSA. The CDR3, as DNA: TGTGCCAGCAGCCCTCGGCAGTTTGGGGGGAATGAGCAGTTCTTC. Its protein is CASSPRQFGGNEQFF.

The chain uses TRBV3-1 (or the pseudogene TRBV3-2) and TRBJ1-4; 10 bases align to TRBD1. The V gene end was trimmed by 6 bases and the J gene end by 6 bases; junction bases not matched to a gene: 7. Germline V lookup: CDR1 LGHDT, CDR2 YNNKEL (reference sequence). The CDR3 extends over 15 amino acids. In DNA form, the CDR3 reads TGTGCCAGCAGACATGACAGGGGGCCTGATGAAAAACTGTTTTTT. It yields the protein CASRHDRGPDEKLFF.

In nucleotides, the CDR3 is TGTGCCATCAGTGACCCCACTAGCAGGGAGACCCAGTACTTC. Translated: CAISDPTSRETQYF. The V and J genes are TRBV10-3 and TRBJ2-5; D may be TRBD2 (6 bases). This CDR3 has 14 residues. Germline assignment: CDR1 ENHRY and CDR2 SYGVKD. With 3 bases removed from V and 5 bases from J, the gap between germline ends came to 13 bases.

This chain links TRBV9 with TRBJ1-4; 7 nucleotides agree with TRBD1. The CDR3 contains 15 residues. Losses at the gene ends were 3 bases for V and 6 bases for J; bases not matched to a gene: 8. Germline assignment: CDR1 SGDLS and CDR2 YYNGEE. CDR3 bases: TGTGCCAGCAGCGGACAGGGACGTACGCATGAAAAACTGTTTTTT. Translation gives CASSGQGRTHEKLFF.

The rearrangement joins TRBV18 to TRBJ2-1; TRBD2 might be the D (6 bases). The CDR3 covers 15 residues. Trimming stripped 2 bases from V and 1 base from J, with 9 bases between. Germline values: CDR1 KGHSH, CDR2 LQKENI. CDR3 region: CASSPGGESYNEQFF. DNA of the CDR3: TGTGCCAGCTCACCAGGCGGGGAGTCCTACAATGAGCAGTTCTTC.

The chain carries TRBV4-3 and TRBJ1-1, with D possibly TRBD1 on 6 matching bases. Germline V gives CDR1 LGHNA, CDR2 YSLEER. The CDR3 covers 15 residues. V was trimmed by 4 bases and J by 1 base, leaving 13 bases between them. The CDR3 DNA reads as TGCGCCAGCAGCCTGGGGGGGGCCTCGAACACTGAAGCTTTCTTT. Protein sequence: CASSLGGASNTEAFF.

CDR3 loop: CASSLFAREKLFF. As DNA, the CDR3 is TGTGCCAGCAGCCTATTCGCGCGGGAAAAACTGTTTTTT. The rearrangement links TRBV7-9 to TRBJ1-4, with D unclear. Germline V gives CDR1 SEHNR, CDR2 FQNEAQ (reference sequence). This CDR3 region has 13 residues. The V gene lost 5 bases and the J gene lost 8 bases, with 12 bases spanning the gap.

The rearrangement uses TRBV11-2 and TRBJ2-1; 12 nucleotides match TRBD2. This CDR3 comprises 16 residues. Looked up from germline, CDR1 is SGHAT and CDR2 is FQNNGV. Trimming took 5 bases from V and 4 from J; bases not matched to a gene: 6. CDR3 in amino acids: CASSKLAGGSYNEQFF. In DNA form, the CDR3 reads TGTGCCAGCAGCAAACTAGCGGGAGGATCTTACAATGAGCAGTTCTTC.